What follows are 14 T cell receptor beta chains derived from one specimen sequenced in a study of identical twins. Each CDR3 protein is one row after TCRdb ran MiXCR on the 5' RACE reads. Here the sample spans some 730,000 distinct CDR3 sequences, 15% to 20% being singletons. This sample also appeared in a second study, on T cells expressing NK-cell markers.

The sequencing sample was made of PBMCs. The receptors come from a woman younger than 35 in good health.

In its sample, this clonotype was seen a few times. The chain uses TRBV12-3 or TRBV12-4 and TRBJ2-3; 9 bases match TRBD1. J gave up 7 bases and V 6 bases, and 5 bases lay outside the gene matches. This CDR3 contains 13 residues. CDR3 sequence reads: CASRPQGANTQYF. The DNA for the CDR3 is TGTGCCAGCAGGCCACAGGGGGCGAATACGCAGTATTTT.

The chain recombines TRBV11-2 with TRBJ1-2; D not resolved. The CDR3 covers 13 residues. Per the germline V gene, CDR1 is SGHAT and CDR2 is FQNNGV. Deletions cut 1 base from V and 5 bases from J, with 8 bases between. The CDR3 region is CASSLGQPYGYTF. CDR3 in DNA: TGTGCCAGCAGCTTAGGGCAGCCGTATGGCTACACCTTC. The whole variable domain, remainder taken from reference TRBV11-2 and TRBJ1-2, is EAGVAQSPRYKIIEKRQSVAFWCNPISGHATLYWYQQILGQGPKLLIQFQNNGVVDDSQLPKDRFSAERLKGVDSTLKIQPAKLEDSAVYLCASSLGQPYGYTFGSGTRLTVV.

The chain links TRBV20-1 to TRBJ2-3; 11 bases fit TRBD2. Germline lookup yields CDR1 DFQATT and CDR2 SNEGSKA (reference sequence). The CDR3 totals 12 residues. The V segment lost 3 bases and the J segment 9 bases; nucleotides outside the gene matches: 2. CDR3 nucleotides: TGCAGTGCTAGTCGACTAGCGGGGACGCAGTATTTT. Translating gives CSASRLAGTQYF.

The genes are TRBV5-1 and TRBJ2-1; D uncertain. The CDR3 runs to 14 residues. V lost 0 bases and J 10 bases, leaving 14 bases between the germline ends. Germline CDR1 SGHRS, CDR2 YFSETQ. CDR3 loop: CASSLGSRSPEQFF. DNA of the CDR3: TGCGCCAGCAGCTTGGGTTCAAGGTCCCCGGAGCAGTTCTTC. The full variable domain, with the rest looked up from reference TRBV5-1 and TRBJ2-1, is KAGVTQTPRYLIKTRGQQVTLSCSPISGHRSVSWYQQTPGQGLQFLFEYFSETQRNKGNFPGRFSGRQFSNSRSEMNVSTLELGDSALYLCASSLGSRSPEQFFGPGTRLTVL.

The chain uses TRBV12-5 and TRBJ2-1, with unresolved D. This CDR3 has 12 amino acids. Germline assignment: CDR1 LGHNT and CDR2 FRNRAP. Trimming removed 6 bases from V and 5 bases from J, with 8 bases in between. The CDR3 loop is CASGMFNNEQFF. The CDR3 DNA reads as TGTGCTAGTGGCATGTTTAACAATGAGCAGTTCTTC.

Only a few counts were recorded for this clonotype. The J gene is TRBJ2-2, the V gene TRBV7-2; D perhaps matches TRBD2 (6 bases). Between the trimmed V and J ends, which lost 3 bases and 2 bases, there was a span of 13 bases. Germline-derived CDR1 and CDR2 are SGHTA and FQGNSA. The CDR3 extends over 16 amino acids. As DNA, the CDR3 is TGTGCCAGCAGCTTGCGGGACTTCCAAAACACCGGGGAGCTGTTTTTT. Translated, it gives CASSLRDFQNTGELFF.

The chain links TRBV12-3 or TRBV12-4 to TRBJ1-3; D call uncertain. V gave up 7 bases and J gave up 4 bases, with 14 bases separating them. The CDR3 loop spans 14 amino acids. DNA for the CDR3: TGTGCCAGCAATACCGTAGCTCGCGGAAACACCATATATTTT. Amino acids: CASNTVARGNTIYF.

About this clonotype: The junction differs from germline at one of its ends, possibly a read error. The rearrangement links TRBV7-9 to TRBJ2-7; 8 bases map to TRBD2. The CDR3 is 13 amino acids. CDR1 SEHNR and CDR2 FQNEAQ come from the germline V gene (reference sequence). The CDR3 DNA sequence: TGTGCCAGCAGCCCGCCTACTAGCGGTCTCCCACACTTC. Residues: CASSPPTSGLPHF.

This clonotype turned up a few times. V and J are TRBV6-1 and TRBJ1-1; TRBD1 aligns across 8 bases. CDR1 is MNHNS, CDR2 SASEGT, per germline. The CDR3 loop spans 13 amino acids. V lost 8 bases, J lost 4 bases, and 6 bases stayed unmatched. In DNA form, the CDR3 reads TGTGCCAGCCAATTTACAGGGGGCACTGAAGCTTTCTTT. Amino acid sequence: CASQFTGGTEAFF.

This clonotype was detected a few times. CDR3 in amino acids: CSGRRGGSAFF. In nucleotides, the CDR3 is TGCAGCGGGCGTCGGGGGGGGTCAGCTTTCTTT. The chain recombines TRBV29-1 with TRBJ1-1; D possibly corresponds to TRBD1 (5 bases). From germline, CDR1 is SQVTM and CDR2 ANQGSEA. Trimming took off 7 bases at V and 10 bases at J, with 16 bases between the two ends. The length of the CDR3 is 11 residues. Based on the CDR3 plus reference TRBV29-1 and TRBJ1-1, the full variable domain is SAVISQKPSRDICQRGTSLTIQCQVDSQVTMMFWYRQQPGQSLTLIATANQGSEATYESGFVIDKFPISRPNLTFSTLTVSNMSPEDSSIYLCSGRRGGSAFFGQGTRLTVV.

The gene calls are TRBV20-1 and TRBJ1-1; D is unclear. V was trimmed by 4 bases and J by 7 bases, leaving 13 bases between them. This CDR3 region has 12 residues. CDR1 and CDR2 from the germline V gene are DFQATT and SNEGSKA (reference sequence). The DNA for the CDR3 is TGCAGTGCTAAGCCAACAATACATGAAGCTTTCTTT. It encodes CSAKPTIHEAFF.

In its sample, this clonotype was seen a few times. The rearrangement links TRBV6-1 to TRBJ2-3; D possibly corresponds to TRBD2 (5 bases). This CDR3 has 13 amino acids. CDR1 and CDR2 (germline): MNHNS, SASEGT. The V gene lost 6 bases and the J gene lost 8 bases, with 15 bases spanning the gap. The CDR3 region is CASSAEIEGTQYF. As DNA, the CDR3 is TGTGCCAGCAGCGCCGAGATCGAGGGTACGCAGTATTTT.

This clonotype was seen a handful of times. The gene calls are TRBV6-5 and TRBJ2-2; D ambiguous. Germline values: CDR1 MNHEY, CDR2 SVGAGI. The CDR3 has 17 amino acids. Trimming removed 0 bases from V and 2 bases from J, with 13 bases in between. CDR3 region: CASSYSGLWRNTGELFF. The CDR3 nucleotides read TGTGCCAGCAGTTACTCAGGATTGTGGCGCAACACCGGGGAGCTGTTTTTT.

The rearrangement uses TRBV15 and TRBJ2-1; tentatively, D is TRBD1 (5 bases). Germline V CDR1 and CDR2: LNHNV, YYDKDF (reference sequence). Trimming took 0 bases from V and 0 from J, leaving 9 bases between them. This CDR3 contains 16 residues. As DNA, the CDR3 is TGTGCCACCAGCAGAGAAGGGGCTTACTCCTACAATGAGCAGTTCTTC. It encodes CATSREGAYSYNEQFF.